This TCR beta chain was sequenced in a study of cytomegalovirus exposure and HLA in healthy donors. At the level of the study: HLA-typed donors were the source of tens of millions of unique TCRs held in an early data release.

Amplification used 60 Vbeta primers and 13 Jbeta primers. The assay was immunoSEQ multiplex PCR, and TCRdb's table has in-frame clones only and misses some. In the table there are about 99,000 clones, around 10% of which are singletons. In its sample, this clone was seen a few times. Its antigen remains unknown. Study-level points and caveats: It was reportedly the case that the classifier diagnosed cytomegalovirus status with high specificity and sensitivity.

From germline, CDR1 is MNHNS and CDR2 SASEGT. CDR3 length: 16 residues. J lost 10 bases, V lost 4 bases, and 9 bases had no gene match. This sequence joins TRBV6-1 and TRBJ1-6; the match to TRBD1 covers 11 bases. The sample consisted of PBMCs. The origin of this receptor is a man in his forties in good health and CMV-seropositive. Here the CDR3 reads CASSAVLGTGGSPLHF. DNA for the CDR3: TGTGCCAGCAGTGCGGTTTTGGGGACAGGGGGATCACCCCTCCACTTT.